This TCR beta chain was observed in a study of control samples from healthy donors and cancer patients. Germline loops: CDR1 SGHNT, CDR2 YENEEA. Germline trimming cut 2 bases from V and 4 bases from J; bases unmatched to any gene: 5. The CDR3 covers 14 residues. Only in-frame clones appear in the TCRdb table, and some are missing; sequencing was by immunoSEQ multiplex PCR. Of tens of thousands of clones in the sample, more than 85% were seen once. The V call is TRBV11-3, the J call TRBJ2-7; 7 positions agree with TRBD2. The receptor was derived from a woman between 45 and 60 years old with head and neck cancer. Sequences were obtained from PBMCs. CDR3 nucleotide sequence: TGTGCCAGCAGCTTATACAGCGGGATGTACGAGCAGTACTTC. This sequence encodes CASSLYSGMYEQYF.